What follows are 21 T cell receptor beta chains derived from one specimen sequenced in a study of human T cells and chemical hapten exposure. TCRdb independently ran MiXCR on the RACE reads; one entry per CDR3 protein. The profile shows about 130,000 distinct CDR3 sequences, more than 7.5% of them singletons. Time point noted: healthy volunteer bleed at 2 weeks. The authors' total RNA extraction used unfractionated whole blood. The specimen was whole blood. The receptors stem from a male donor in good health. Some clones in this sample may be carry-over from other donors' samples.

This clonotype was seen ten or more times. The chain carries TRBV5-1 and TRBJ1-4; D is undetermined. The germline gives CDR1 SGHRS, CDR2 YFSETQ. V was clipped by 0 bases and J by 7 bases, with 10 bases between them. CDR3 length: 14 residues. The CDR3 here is CASSLEDGFEKLFF. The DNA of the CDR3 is TGCGCCAGCAGCTTGGAGGATGGTTTTGAAAAACTGTTTTTT.

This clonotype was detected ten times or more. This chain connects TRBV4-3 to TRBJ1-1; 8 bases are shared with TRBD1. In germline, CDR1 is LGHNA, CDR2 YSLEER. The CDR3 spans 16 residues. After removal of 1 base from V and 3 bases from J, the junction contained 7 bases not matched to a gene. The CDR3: CASSQAPGGEYTEAFF. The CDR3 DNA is TGCGCCAGCAGCCAAGCCCCAGGGGGCGAGTACACTGAAGCTTTCTTT.

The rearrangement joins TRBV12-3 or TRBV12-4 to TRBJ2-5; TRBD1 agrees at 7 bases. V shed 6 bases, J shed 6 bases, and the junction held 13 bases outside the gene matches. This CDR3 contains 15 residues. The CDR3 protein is CASSSRQGTLKTQYF. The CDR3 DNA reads TGTGCCAGCAGCTCCCGACAGGGAACTCTTAAGACCCAGTACTTC.

CDR3 in amino acids: CATSRERLAGTGELFF. The CDR3 bases are TGTGCCACCAGCAGAGAGAGACTAGCGGGAACCGGGGAGCTGTTTTTT. V and J are TRBV15 and TRBJ2-2; 11 positions match TRBD2. Trimming at V came to 0 bases and at J to 5 bases, leaving 2 bases not matched to a gene. Germline lookup yields CDR1 LNHNV and CDR2 YYDKDF (reference sequence). The CDR3 runs to 16 residues.

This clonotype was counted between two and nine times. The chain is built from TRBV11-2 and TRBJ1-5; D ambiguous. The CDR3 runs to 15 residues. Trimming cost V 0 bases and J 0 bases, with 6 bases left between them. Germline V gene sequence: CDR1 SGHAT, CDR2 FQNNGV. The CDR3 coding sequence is TGTGCCAGCAGCTTAGAGCCACATAGCAATCAGCCCCAGCATTTT. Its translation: CASSLEPHSNQPQHF.

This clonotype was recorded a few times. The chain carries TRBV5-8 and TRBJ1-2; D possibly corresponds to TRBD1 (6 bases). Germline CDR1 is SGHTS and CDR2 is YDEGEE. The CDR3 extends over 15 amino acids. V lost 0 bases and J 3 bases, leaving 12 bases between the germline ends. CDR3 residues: CASSLGFRGDYGYTF. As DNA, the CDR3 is TGTGCCAGCAGCTTGGGGTTCAGGGGTGACTATGGCTACACCTTC.

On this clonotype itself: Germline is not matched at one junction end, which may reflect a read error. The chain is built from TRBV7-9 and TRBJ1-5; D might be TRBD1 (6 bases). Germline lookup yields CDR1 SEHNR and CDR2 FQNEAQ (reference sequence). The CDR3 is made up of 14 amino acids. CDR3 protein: CSSSPDRLNQPQHF. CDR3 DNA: TGTTCCAGCAGCCCAGACAGGCTCAATCAGCCCCAGCATTTT.

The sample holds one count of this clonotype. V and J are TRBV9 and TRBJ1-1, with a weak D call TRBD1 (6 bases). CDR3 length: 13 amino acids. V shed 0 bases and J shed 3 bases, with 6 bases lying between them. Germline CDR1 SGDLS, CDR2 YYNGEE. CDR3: CASSVGTDTEAFF. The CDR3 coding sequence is TGTGCCAGCAGCGTAGGGACAGACACTGAAGCTTTCTTT.

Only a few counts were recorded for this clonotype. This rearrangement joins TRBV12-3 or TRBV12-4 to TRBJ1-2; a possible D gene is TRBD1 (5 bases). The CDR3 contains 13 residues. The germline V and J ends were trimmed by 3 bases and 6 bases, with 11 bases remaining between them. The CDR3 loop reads CASSFAGDHGYTF. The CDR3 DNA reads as TGTGCCAGCAGTTTTGCTGGGGACCATGGCTACACCTTC.

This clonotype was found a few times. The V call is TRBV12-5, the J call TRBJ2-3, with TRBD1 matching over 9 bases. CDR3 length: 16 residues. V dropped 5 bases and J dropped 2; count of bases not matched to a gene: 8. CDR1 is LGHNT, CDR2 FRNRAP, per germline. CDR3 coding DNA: TGTGCTAGTGGTCCTGGACAGGGGCGAGCCACAGATACGCAGTATTTT. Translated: CASGPGQGRATDTQYF.

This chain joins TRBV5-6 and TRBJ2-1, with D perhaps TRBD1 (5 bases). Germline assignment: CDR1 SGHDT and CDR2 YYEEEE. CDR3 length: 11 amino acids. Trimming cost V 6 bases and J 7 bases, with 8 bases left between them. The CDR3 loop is CASTAGNEQFF. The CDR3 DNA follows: TGTGCCAGCACGGCAGGGAATGAGCAGTTCTTC.

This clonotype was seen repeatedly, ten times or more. The CDR3 protein is CASSAYVGTQYSGANVLTF. CDR3 nucleotide sequence: TGTGCCAGCAGCGCTTATGTAGGGACTCAGTACTCTGGGGCCAACGTCCTGACTTTC. The rearrangement links TRBV9 to TRBJ2-6; tentative D call: TRBD2 (6 bases). Trimming left V 3 bases short and J 0 bases short, with 19 bases between. The CDR3 extends over 19 amino acids. From germline, CDR1 is SGDLS and CDR2 YYNGEE.

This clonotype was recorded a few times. The CDR3 DNA follows: TGTGCCAGCAGCCCCTCTAGCGGGAGTAGCGATGAGCAGTTCTTC. Protein product: CASSPSSGSSDEQFF. The chain has TRBV2 and TRBJ2-1; 10 positions match TRBD2. Per the germline V gene, CDR1 is SNHLY and CDR2 is FYNNEI. The junction had 10 bases not matched to a gene; V was cut back by 6 bases and J by 8 bases. CDR3 size: 15 residues.

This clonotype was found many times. CDR3 loop: CASSQAMPRDRGYNEQFF. CDR3 in DNA: TGTGCCAGCAGCCAAGCCATGCCCCGGGACAGGGGTTACAATGAGCAGTTCTTC. The V and J genes are TRBV14 and TRBJ2-1; 10 bases agree with TRBD1. CDR1 is SGHDN, CDR2 FVKESK, per germline. The CDR3 totals 18 residues. Unmatched junction bases numbered 10, after V lost 1 base and J lost 4 bases.

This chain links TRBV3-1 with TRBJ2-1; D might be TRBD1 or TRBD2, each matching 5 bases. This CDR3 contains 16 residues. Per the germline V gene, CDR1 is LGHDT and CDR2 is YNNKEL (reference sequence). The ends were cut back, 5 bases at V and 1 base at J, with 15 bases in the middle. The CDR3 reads CASSGASGPSYNEQFF. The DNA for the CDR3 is TGTGCCAGCAGCGGGGCCAGCGGCCCATCCTACAATGAGCAGTTCTTC.

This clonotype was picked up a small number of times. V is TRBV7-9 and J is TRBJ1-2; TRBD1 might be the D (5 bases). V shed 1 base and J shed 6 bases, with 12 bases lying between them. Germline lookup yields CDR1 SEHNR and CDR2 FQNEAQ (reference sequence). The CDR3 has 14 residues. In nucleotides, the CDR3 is TGTGCCAGCAGCTTAGGTCCAGGGAGTGATGGCTACACCTTC. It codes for CASSLGPGSDGYTF.

CDR3 in DNA: TGCGCCAGCAGCCAAGATGGGCCGACTAGTTGGAACAATGAGCAGTTCTTC. This codes for CASSQDGPTSWNNEQFF. The chain couples TRBV4-1 to TRBJ2-1; D is possibly TRBD2 (6 bases). V lost 0 bases to trimming and J lost 5 bases, with 17 bases between them. Germline V gives CDR1 MGHRA, CDR2 YSYEKL. This CDR3 has 17 amino acids.

CDR3 coding DNA: TGTGCCAGCACCCACTCAGAAATGAACACTGAAGCTTTCTTT. Translated: CASTHSEMNTEAFF. This sequence joins TRBV12-3 or TRBV12-4 and TRBJ1-1; D is ambiguous. V was cut by 7 bases and J by 0 bases, with 12 bases left in between. There are 14 residues in the CDR3.

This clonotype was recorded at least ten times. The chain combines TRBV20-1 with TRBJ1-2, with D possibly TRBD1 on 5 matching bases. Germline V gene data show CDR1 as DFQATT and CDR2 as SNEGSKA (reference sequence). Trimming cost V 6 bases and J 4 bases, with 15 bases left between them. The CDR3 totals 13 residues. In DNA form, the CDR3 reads TGCAGTGCCCCACGGAGAACAGGCTATGGCTACACCTTC. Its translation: CSAPRRTGYGYTF.

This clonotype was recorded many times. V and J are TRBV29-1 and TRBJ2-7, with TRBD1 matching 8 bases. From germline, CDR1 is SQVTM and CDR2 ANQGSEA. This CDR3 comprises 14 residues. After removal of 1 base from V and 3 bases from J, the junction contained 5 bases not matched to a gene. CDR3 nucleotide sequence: TGCAGCGTTGAAGCCGGGACAGGCGACTACGAGCAGTACTTC. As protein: CSVEAGTGDYEQYF.

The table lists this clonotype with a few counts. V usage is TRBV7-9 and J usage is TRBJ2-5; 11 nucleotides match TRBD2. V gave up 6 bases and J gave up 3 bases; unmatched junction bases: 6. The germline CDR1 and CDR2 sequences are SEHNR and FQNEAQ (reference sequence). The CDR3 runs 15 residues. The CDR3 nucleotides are TGTGCCAGCAGACGTCATAGCGGGGGGGAAGAGACCCAGTACTTC. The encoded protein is CASRRHSGGEETQYF.